Presented here are 6 T cell receptor beta chains from one specimen sequenced in a study of B cell selection in AIRE deficiency. The sorted conventional CD4 T cells were gated as CD4+CD127+. Clones were sequenced by immunoSEQ multiplex PCR, and TCRdb holds only the in-frame ones, with some missing. The sample shows about 24,000 clones, roughly 96% of them seen only once. Sequenced input: CD4+CD127+ conventional T cells sorted from PBMCs. These receptors all come from a human donor in good health.

The rearrangement links TRBV19 to TRBJ2-3; TRBD1 agrees at 8 bases. CDR3 length equals 16 residues. Losses at the gene ends were 5 bases for V and 0 bases for J; bases not matched to a gene: 7. The V gene's germline CDR1 is LNHDA and CDR2 SQIVND (reference sequence). CDR3 in amino acids: CASSALGQGSTDTQYF. CDR3 bases: TGTGCCAGTAGTGCCCTCGGACAGGGAAGCACAGATACGCAGTATTTT.

The rearrangement uses TRBV7-9 and TRBJ1-1; a possible D gene is TRBD1 (6 bases). Trimming stripped 5 bases from V and 4 bases from J, with 17 bases between. There are 15 residues in the CDR3. Germline values: CDR1 SEHNR, CDR2 FQNEAQ (reference sequence). Here the CDR3 reads CASSPAAGAPTEAFF. Here the CDR3 DNA reads TGTGCCAGCAGCCCCGCGGCGGGGGCTCCCACTGAAGCTTTCTTT.

The V gene is TRBV5-1, the J gene TRBJ2-6; a possible D gene is TRBD2 (6 bases). Germline V gene data show CDR1 as SGHRS and CDR2 as YFSETQ. The CDR3 loop spans 15 amino acids. V lost 4 bases and J 2 bases, leaving 10 bases between the germline ends. The CDR3 sequence: CASSGGKTGANVLTF. CDR3 nucleotide sequence: TGCGCCAGCAGCGGAGGGAAAACTGGGGCCAACGTCCTGACTTTC.

This chain connects TRBV6-6 to TRBJ1-5; D gene ambiguous. The length of the CDR3 is 14 residues. Germline CDR1 reads MNHNY; CDR2 reads SVGAGI (reference sequence). The germline V and J ends were trimmed by 2 bases and 4 bases, with 9 bases remaining between them. CDR3 sequence reads: CASSYIAGNQPQHF. The CDR3 bases are TGTGCCAGCAGTTACATAGCGGGGAATCAGCCCCAGCATTTT.

This chain links TRBV19 with TRBJ2-5; possibly TRBD2 for D (6 bases). The CDR3 contains 13 residues. CDR1 LNHDA and CDR2 SQIVND come from the germline V gene (reference sequence). Trimming took off 6 bases at V and 2 bases at J, with 10 bases between the two ends. The CDR3 loop is CASSPTRQETQYF. For the CDR3, the DNA is TGTGCCAGTAGCCCGACTAGACAAGAGACCCAGTACTTC.

The V and J genes are TRBV13 and TRBJ2-5, with TRBD1 identical over 8 bases. CDR3 length: 14 amino acids. V gave up 4 bases and J gave up 5 bases; unmatched junction bases: 6. Germline V CDR1 and CDR2: PRHDT, FYEKMQ (reference sequence). The CDR3 DNA is TGTGCCAGCAGCTCGACGGACAGGGAGGAGACCCAGTACTTC. Amino acid sequence: CASSSTDREETQYF.